Listed below are T cell receptor beta chains from one sample, sequenced in a study of T-cell memory formation after mild COVID-19. TCRdb itself ran the 5' RACE reads through MiXCR, one entry per CDR3 protein. The data hold some 300,000 distinct CDR3 sequences, with less than 25% observed a single time. Sequencing input: PBMCs or a T cell subset sorted from them (not recorded which). These receptors were taken from a man between 18 and 29 years old who had mild COVID-19 (a few samples of this study predate the infection). Cell type and time point are not known. Both conserved end residues are part of each CDR3. A D gene is named only where the DNA matches it firmly. The size entry is marked missing in some rows and otherwise reads once, few, many or a size class.

TRBJ2-3 | few | TRBD1 | TRBV6-5 | TGTGCCAGCAGTCACCGGGACAGGCTTTGGGCAGATACGCAGTATTTT | CASSHRDRLWADTQYF
TRBJ2-3 | few | TRBD2 | TRBV7-9 | TGTGCCAGCAGCTTAGTACTAGCGGGGGGTCGGAATACGCAGTATTTT | CASSLVLAGGRNTQYF
TRBJ2-3 | few | . | TRBV6-2/TRBV6-3 | TGTGCCAGCAGCTGGACACGGGACAGCACAGATACGCAGTATTTT | CASSWTRDSTDTQYF
TRBJ2-3 | few | . | TRBV28 | TGTGCCAGCAGCCGTGACTCGATAACACTCACAGATACGCAGTATTTT | CASSRDSITLTDTQYF
TRBJ2-1 | few | TRBD1 | TRBV4-3 | TGCGCCAGCAGCCAAGATCCAGGGGGCCCCTACAATGAGCAGTTCTTC | CASSQDPGGPYNEQFF
TRBJ2-5 | . | . | TRBV5-1 | TGCGCCAGCAGCTTCGGAGGGCTCGGAGAGACCCAGTACTTC | CASSFGGLGETQYF
TRBJ1-5 | few | . | TRBV27 | TGTGCCAGCAGCATTGGAGGTCAGCCCCAGCATTTT | CASSIGGQPQHF
TRBJ1-1 | few | TRBD1 | TRBV6-5 | TGTGCCAGCAGTGTAATACAGGGGTCCACTGAAGCTTTCTTT | CASSVIQGSTEAFF
TRBJ1-6 | . | . | TRBV7-2 | TGTGCCAGCAGCTTAGGGGGCGGCAACTATAATTCACCCCTCCACTTT | CASSLGGGNYNSPLHF
TRBJ2-2 | . | . | TRBV11-2 | TGTGCCAGCAGCCCCGGCCCGGCGGGGGAGCTGTTTTTT | CASSPGPAGELFF
TRBJ2-5 | many | TRBD2 | TRBV9 | TGTGCCAGCAGCCCCCGCTCCTCCAGCGGGGGCGCCGAGACCCAGTACTTC | CASSPRSSSGGAETQYF
TRBJ1-2 | few | TRBD1 | TRBV7-2 | TGTGCCAGCAGCTTTCAGGGGGCGATCGGAAACTATGGCTACACCTTC | CASSFQGAIGNYGYTF
TRBJ1-1 | . | . | TRBV5-1 | TGCGCCAGCAGCTACAGAGCGTCGAACACTGAAGCTTTCTTT | CASSYRASNTEAFF
TRBJ2-7 | . | TRBD1 | TRBV5-1 | TGCGCCAGCAGACCGGGACAGGGTTTCTACGAGCAGTACTTC | CASRPGQGFYEQYF
TRBJ2-5 | few | TRBD2 | TRBV5-1 | TGCGCCAGCAGCGTACTAGCGGGGGACCAAGAGACCCAGTACTTC | CASSVLAGDQETQYF
TRBJ1-5 | . | TRBD1 | TRBV6-1 | TGTGCCAGCAGTGAATTCACAGGGGAAAATCAGCCCCAGCATTTT | CASSEFTGENQPQHF
TRBJ1-3 | few | . | TRBV12-3/TRBV12-4 | TGTGCCAGCGCGACCAGGGCTGGAAACACCATATATTTT | CASATRAGNTIYF
TRBJ2-1 | few | TRBD2 | TRBV10-3 | TGTGCCACCCTAGCGGGGGGGCGAAATGAGCAGTTCTTC | CATLAGGRNEQFF
TRBJ1-5 | . | . | TRBV3-1 | TGTGCCAGCAGCCAAGATCATAGTCAGCCCCAGCATTTT | CASSQDHSQPQHF
TRBJ1-1 | few | . | TRBV6-6 | TGTGCCAGCAGCGGCAGTACTGAAGCTTTCTTT | CASSGSTEAFF
TRBJ2-3 | few | . | TRBV12-3/TRBV12-4 | TGTGCCAGCAGTTTTCTCGCTAGGGAAACAGATACGCAGTATTTT | CASSFLARETDTQYF
TRBJ2-6 | . | . | TRBV7-9 | TGTGCCAGCAGCCACGGGGCAACTGGGGCCAACGTCCTGACTTTC | CASSHGATGANVLTF
TRBJ2-4 | . | . | TRBV2 | TGTGCCAGCAGTCAGAATATGGGGGTAGCCAAAAACATTCAGTACTTC | CASSQNMGVAKNIQYF
TRBJ2-5 | few | . | TRBV20-1 | TGCAGTGCTAGTAATCACGAGACCCAGTACTTC | CSASNHETQYF
TRBJ2-1 | many | . | TRBV11-2 | TGTGCCAGCAGCTTAAAAGTCTACAATGAGCAGTTCTTC | CASSLKVYNEQFF
TRBJ2-7 | many | . | TRBV5-1 | TGCGCCAGCAGCTATTTAACAGGGCCCTACGAGCAGTACTTC | CASSYLTGPYEQYF
TRBJ2-7 | . | . | TRBV29-1 | TGCAGCGCTCGGACGTTCGCCTACGAGCAGTACTTC | CSARTFAYEQYF
TRBJ1-1 | few | . | TRBV29-1 | TGCAGCGTGGCGCAAGGGACCAAGGGCACTGAAGCTTTCTTT | CSVAQGTKGTEAFF
TRBJ2-3 | . | . | TRBV7-2 | TGTGCCAGCAGCAGGGACCGCCTGGATACGCAGTATTTT | CASSRDRLDTQYF